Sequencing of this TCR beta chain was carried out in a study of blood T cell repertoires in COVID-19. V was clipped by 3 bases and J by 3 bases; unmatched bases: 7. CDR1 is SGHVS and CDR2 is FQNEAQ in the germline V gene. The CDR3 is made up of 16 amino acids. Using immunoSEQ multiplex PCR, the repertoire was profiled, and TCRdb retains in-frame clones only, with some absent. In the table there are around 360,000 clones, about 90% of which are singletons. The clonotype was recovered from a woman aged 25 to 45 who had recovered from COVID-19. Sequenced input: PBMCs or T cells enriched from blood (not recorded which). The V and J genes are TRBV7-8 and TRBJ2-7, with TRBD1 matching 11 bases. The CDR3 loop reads CASSLVFGTGGYEQYF. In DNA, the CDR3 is TGTGCCAGCAGCTTGGTCTTCGGGACAGGGGGCTACGAGCAGTACTTC.